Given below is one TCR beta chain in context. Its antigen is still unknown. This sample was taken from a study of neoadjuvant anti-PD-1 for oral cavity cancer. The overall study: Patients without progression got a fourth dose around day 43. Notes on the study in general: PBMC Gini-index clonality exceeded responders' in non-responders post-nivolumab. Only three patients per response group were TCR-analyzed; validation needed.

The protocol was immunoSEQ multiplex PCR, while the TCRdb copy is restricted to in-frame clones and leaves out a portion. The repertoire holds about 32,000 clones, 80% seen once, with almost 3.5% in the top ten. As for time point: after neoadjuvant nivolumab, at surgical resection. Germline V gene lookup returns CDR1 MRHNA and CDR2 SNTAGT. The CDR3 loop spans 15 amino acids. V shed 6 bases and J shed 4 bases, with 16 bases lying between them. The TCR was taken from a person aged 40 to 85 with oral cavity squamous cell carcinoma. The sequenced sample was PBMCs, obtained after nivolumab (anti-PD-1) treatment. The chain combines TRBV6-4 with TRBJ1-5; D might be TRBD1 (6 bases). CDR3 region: CASSPFGGVNQPQHF. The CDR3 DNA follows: TGTGCCAGCAGCCCTTTCGGGGGCGTTAATCAGCCCCAGCATTTT.